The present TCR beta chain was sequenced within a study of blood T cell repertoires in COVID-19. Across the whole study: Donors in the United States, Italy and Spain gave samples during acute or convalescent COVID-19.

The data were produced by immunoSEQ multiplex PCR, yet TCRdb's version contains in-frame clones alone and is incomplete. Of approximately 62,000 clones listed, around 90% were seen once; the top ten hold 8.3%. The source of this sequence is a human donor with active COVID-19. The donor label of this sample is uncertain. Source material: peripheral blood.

DNA for the CDR3: TGTGCCAGCAGCCAAGAGGTATTAGGCTTCTTGGGACACTGGAACACTGAAGCTTTCTTT. This encodes CASSQEVLGFLGHWNTEAFF. This chain links TRBV3-1 (or the pseudogene TRBV3-2) with TRBJ1-1, with D perhaps matching TRBD1 (6 bases). This CDR3 comprises 20 residues. CDR1 is LGHDT and CDR2 is YNNKEL in the germline V gene (reference sequence). V lost 0 bases and J lost 1, with 24 bases in between.